This T cell receptor (beta chain) was captured in a study of T cell responses to AZD1222 COVID-19 vaccine. Note on this clone: Its antigen remains unidentified.

Sequenced by immunoSEQ multiplex PCR; TCRdb stores in-frame clones only, minus some. This sample yields around 140,000 clones, of which 75% to 90% are seen a single time; 1.5% to 2% belongs to the top ten. Broader study findings: Baseline seropositivity occurred in only six or seven AZD1222 recipients. Repertoire sampling occurred only after the peak T cell response. When two AZD1222 doses had been given, Spike-specific TCR breadth and depth rose.

CDR3 size: 13 residues. The ends were cut back, 2 bases at V and 1 base at J, with 5 bases in the middle. The V gene's germline CDR1 is MNHEY and CDR2 SVGAGI. This TCR derives from an adult in good health. The rearrangement links TRBV6-5 to TRBJ1-1; D unclear. The sample here was peripheral blood, taken on day 0 of AZD1222 vaccination. Written as DNA, the CDR3 is TGTGCCAGCAGTTACCCCGGGAACACTGAAGCTTTCTTT. This encodes CASSYPGNTEAFF.